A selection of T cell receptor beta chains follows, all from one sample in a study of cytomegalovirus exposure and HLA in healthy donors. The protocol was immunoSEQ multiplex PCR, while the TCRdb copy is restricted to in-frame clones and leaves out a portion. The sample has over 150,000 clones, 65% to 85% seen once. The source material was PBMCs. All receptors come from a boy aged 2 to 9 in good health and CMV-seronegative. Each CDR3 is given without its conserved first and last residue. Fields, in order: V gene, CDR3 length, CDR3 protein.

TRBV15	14	ATSRDRDRASYEQY
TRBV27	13	ASSLSGQGLYEQY
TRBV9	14	ASSEQQGVGYNEQF
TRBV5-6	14	ASSLERGEYQETQY
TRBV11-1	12	ASSFRDRDYGYT
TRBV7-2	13	ASSSSSQGADTQY
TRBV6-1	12	ASSEVGQGGGYT
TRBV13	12	ASRQGAKRVEAF
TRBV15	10	ATGAANYGYT
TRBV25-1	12	ASTHLAVQETQY
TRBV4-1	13	ASSQDRMYQETQY
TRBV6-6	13	ASSYSRSSTDTQY
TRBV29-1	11	SVAPRLRDEAF
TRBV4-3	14	ASSELRGTGFNEQF
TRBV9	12	ASSVTQGGEKLF
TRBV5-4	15	ASSQELAGGSPHEQF
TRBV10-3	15	AINPRGTGCYWFGYT
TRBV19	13	ASSAQAQLNQPQH
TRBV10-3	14	AISYKTRRGYNEQF
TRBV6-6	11	ASRIPESNEQF
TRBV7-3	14	ASSRRQYGSYNEQF
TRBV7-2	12	ASRWGGDLIRYT
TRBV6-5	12	ASSYTREQGGYT
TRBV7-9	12	ASSGTGGADTQY
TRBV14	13	ASSQGRAGLASQF
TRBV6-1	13	ASRATGTGNYGYT
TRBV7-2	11	ASSLGGGRTQY
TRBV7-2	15	ASSLARRGTGGYGYT
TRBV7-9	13	ASSLGGRVNTEAF
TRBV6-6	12	ASSYSDTREKLF
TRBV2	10	ASSIKTGPQH
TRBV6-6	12	ASSLNRGANVLT
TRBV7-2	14	ASSLGLAGGTDTQY
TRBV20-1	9	SPWTPSGYT
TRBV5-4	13	ASSLDSNSGNTIY
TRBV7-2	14	ASSLTPRQGGGELF
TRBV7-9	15	ASSLGRGTDSNQPQH
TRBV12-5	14	ASGLPGTSGTYEQY
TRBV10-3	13	AISKGLPDYNEQF
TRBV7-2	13	ASSFYGGEVVTQY
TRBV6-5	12	ASRDDSLNSPLH
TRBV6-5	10	ASSTTGGEAF
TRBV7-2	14	ASSPGQSLSGNTIY
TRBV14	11	ASRASGANGLT